Listed below are T cell receptor beta chains from one sample, sequenced in a study of shared T cell receptors in the human thymus. Data came from immunoSEQ multiplex PCR; TCRdb stores just in-frame clones and leaves some out. The data contain about 660,000 clones, approximately 90% of them seen just once; the ten biggest clones take up around 0.0099%. A further study also used this sample, focusing on human thymus T cells.

Sequenced: thymocytes. The receptors here all came from a boy under three years old with a congenital heart defect. Each CDR3 is given with its conserved first and last residue. The order of the fields is V gene, CDR3 length, CDR3 protein.

V gene: TRBV5-1; CDR3 length: 18; CDR3 protein: CASSLEGAGGSSYNEQFF
V gene: TRBV19; CDR3 length: 16; CDR3 protein: CASSLQAGGLYNEQFF
V gene: TRBV5-4; CDR3 length: 15; CDR3 protein: CASRPSSGSYNEQFF
V gene: TRBV18; CDR3 length: 15; CDR3 protein: CASSPRQGAKETQYF
V gene: TRBV5-1; CDR3 length: 16; CDR3 protein: CASSLGVSRGPETQYF
V gene: TRBV7-3; CDR3 length: 14; CDR3 protein: CASSYGHLYNEQFF
V gene: TRBV10-1; CDR3 length: 18; CDR3 protein: CASSNRLALGRGADTQYF
V gene: TRBV4-2; CDR3 length: 14; CDR3 protein: CASSQAGVWYEQFF
V gene: TRBV25-1; CDR3 length: 14; CDR3 protein: CASSGYRENTEAFF
V gene: TRBV2; CDR3 length: 17; CDR3 protein: CATLPQVVAGGPREQYF
V gene: TRBV14; CDR3 length: 16; CDR3 protein: CASSQGSWGRDDEQFF
V gene: TRBV7-6; CDR3 length: 13; CDR3 protein: CASSASGTHEQYF
V gene: TRBV7-8; CDR3 length: 14; CDR3 protein: CATSGTGPSYEQYF
V gene: TRBV6-5; CDR3 length: 14; CDR3 protein: CASSSDRGNEKLFF
V gene: TRBV7-2; CDR3 length: 11; CDR3 protein: CASSLREGYTF
V gene: TRBV6-4; CDR3 length: 14; CDR3 protein: CASSDLREPDTQYF
V gene: TRBV27; CDR3 length: 13; CDR3 protein: CASTNRQGNGYTF
V gene: TRBV2; CDR3 length: 14; CDR3 protein: CASSAVTINYEQYF
V gene: TRBV19; CDR3 length: 11; CDR3 protein: CASSTGDTQYF
V gene: TRBV19; CDR3 length: 16; CDR3 protein: CASSITGVLWDTEAFF
V gene: TRBV11-2; CDR3 length: 14; CDR3 protein: CASSLGHMNTEAFF
V gene: TRBV6-6; CDR3 length: 14; CDR3 protein: CASSYVGLADEQYF
V gene: TRBV6-6; CDR3 length: 16; CDR3 protein: CASRPNGGTAHYEQYF
V gene: TRBV19; CDR3 length: 16; CDR3 protein: CASSIASGGSSYEQYF
V gene: TRBV27; CDR3 length: 16; CDR3 protein: CASSLRLAGGNNEQFF
V gene: TRBV2; CDR3 length: 16; CDR3 protein: CASSPVGAGGGHEQFF
V gene: TRBV4-1; CDR3 length: 14; CDR3 protein: CASSQEAGDTEAFF
V gene: TRBV5-6; CDR3 length: 14; CDR3 protein: CASSYWAALETQYF
V gene: TRBV30; CDR3 length: 17; CDR3 protein: CAWSVQGSPRGDTEAFF
V gene: TRBV10-3; CDR3 length: 20; CDR3 protein: CAISESPGRGRTTSTDTQYF
V gene: TRBV6-6; CDR3 length: 15; CDR3 protein: CASSLTGAHQETQYF
V gene: TRBV6-1; CDR3 length: 12; CDR3 protein: CTHGGNLNIQYF
V gene: TRBV7-2; CDR3 length: 14; CDR3 protein: CASSFGPVGGELFF
V gene: TRBV7-9; CDR3 length: 16; CDR3 protein: CASSMGLAGVQETQYF
V gene: TRBV5-1; CDR3 length: 14; CDR3 protein: CASKHHRGDYEQYF
V gene: TRBV16; CDR3 length: 15; CDR3 protein: CASSLPRISTDTQYF
V gene: TRBV6-6; CDR3 length: 15; CDR3 protein: CASRKALGLVFEQFF
V gene: TRBV4-2; CDR3 length: 17; CDR3 protein: CASSQPPGQGGAYEQYF
V gene: TRBV19; CDR3 length: 16; CDR3 protein: CASRTCGSGVNQPQHF
V gene: TRBV13; CDR3 length: 16; CDR3 protein: CASSRTAPGSNTEAFF
V gene: TRBV30; CDR3 length: 16; CDR3 protein: CAWRGLAGGRSYEQYF
V gene: TRBV4-1; CDR3 length: 13; CDR3 protein: CASSQDPGDTQYF
V gene: TRBV7-9; CDR3 length: 18; CDR3 protein: CASSSNFPAPGAGNTIYF
V gene: TRBV4-3; CDR3 length: 16; CDR3 protein: CASSRGLAEGGETQYF
V gene: TRBV28; CDR3 length: 12; CDR3 protein: CASSLRGTEAFF